This T cell receptor beta chain was observed in a study of neurological immune-mediated disorders. This CDR3 spans 16 amino acids. The V gene's germline CDR1 is GTSNPN and CDR2 SVGIG (reference sequence). The V segment lost 7 bases and the J segment 1 base; nucleotides outside the gene matches: 8. Findings of the study overall: None of the CDR3 amino acid sequences found in expanded clones was shared across subjects. This suggests that the TCR-beta repertoires were private in all groups.

This clonotype was observed at least ten times. The antigen remains unidentified. Specified time point: longitudinal time-point 2. TCRdb fed the 5' RACE reads into MiXCR, producing one record per CDR3 protein. This sample carries some 30,000 distinct CDR3 sequences, 10% to 15% of them seen once, and the ten largest clones take less than 2.5%. The chain recombines TRBV30 with TRBJ2-6; 9 nucleotides agree with TRBD1. This sequence originates from a woman aged 35 to 49 in good health. Material: PBMCs. CDR3: CAYGQGIGSGANVLTF. Here the CDR3 DNA reads TGTGCCTACGGACAGGGGATCGGTTCTGGGGCCAACGTCCTGACTTTC.